This T cell receptor (beta chain) was retrieved from a study of blood T cells in healthy people across ages (dated by TCRdb to between 2014 and 2016). Broadly, across the study: In model experiments, template switching captured roughly one uniquely barcoded TCR beta cDNA molecule for every two T cells. To track age-related changes in TCR beta repertoire diversity, the study relied on deep sequencing normalized with unique cDNA molecular identifiers. Four age groups were formed from the donors: young (average around 15 years), middle-aged (around 39), aged (62) and long-lived (roughly 81). To avoid experimental bias, donors of different ages were distributed randomly across sequencing lanes. The study analyzed two additional independent replicas of 1 million unique cDNA reads from the same blood draw for two donors, one aged 18 to 29 and one aged 80 or older. Here is what the overall study found, with its caveats: Estimates of total diversity from one million sequenced T cells were regarded as lower bounds and underestimates. Observed TCR beta diversity correlated strongly with the percentage of naive T cells measured by flow cytometry. Bulk unsorted PBMC profiling prevented conclusive comparison of naive and antigen-experienced compartments. Observed TCR beta diversity per million T cells fell roughly linearly with age, and a significant reduction was already apparent by age around 40. The CMV infection status of donors was not known, potentially confounding age-related changes in expanded clonotypes. The long-lived group showed more naive CD4+ T cells, fewer expanded clones and increased TCR diversity than the aged group, suggesting age selection.

Donors were 40 or so systemically healthy Caucasian individuals from Russia aged roughly 6 to 90 years. About 10 milliliters of peripheral blood were drawn from each donor into EDTA-treated Vacutainer tubes. PBMCs were isolated by Ficoll-Paque density-gradient centrifugation, with at least 7 million obtained per sample. Total RNA was extracted from PBMCs with Trizol reagent, with at least 5.5 micrograms obtained per sample. For every donor, flow cytometry on a PBMC aliquot measured the percentage of naive CD45RAhigh/CD27high T cells. Library prep was done by 5' RACE. The sequencer listed for this sample is Illumina HiSeq 2500. The second PCR ran for about 6 to 11 cycles and used a J-beta primer mix along with a sample-barcoded 5' primer. A template-switch 5' adaptor carrying 12 random nucleotides introduced a unique molecular identifier onto each TCR beta cDNA molecule. Each sample yielded at least 2.5 million CDR3-containing paired-end reads. First-strand cDNA was synthesized from all RNA with the Mint cDNA synthesis kit, primed by a TRBC-specific oligonucleotide. After uracil-DNA glycosylase treatment, a first 18-cycle PCR used universal primers M1SS and BC2_uni_R on all cDNA. In the paper's pipeline: For normalization, 1 million high-quality reads were randomly selected from each sample, with every read carrying a distinct molecular identifier. Reads with shared molecular identifiers were discarded instead of being binned into consensus sequences. MiTCR, with a Q25 quality threshold and the strictest error-elimination algorithm, was used for CDR3 identification, clonotype clustering and error correction. A nonparametric unseen species model with Euler transformation was used to estimate a lower bound on total TCR beta diversity. TCRdb applied fastp at Q25 and MiXCR to the public reads, then kept only in-frame beta chains. Each record represents a unique CDR3 protein, reported with the most common genes and DNA among its rows. The V and J calls shown here were made by TCRdb, not taken from the authors' results. In this sample the table shows just over 800,000 distinct CDR3 sequences, less than 80% of which occur a single time. 25% to 35% of the sample is held by the ten biggest clonotypes.

V is reduced by 3 bases and J by 5 bases, leaving a spacing of 17 bases between them. The germline V gene sets CDR1 to SNHLY and CDR2 to FYNNEI. From the cysteine up to the phenylalanine, the CDR3 has a length of 16 residues. The CDR3 DNA has 48 bases and is translated from base 1. Concerning this clonotype: Which antigen it targets is not known. This clone may be a read error of a much larger clone one base away.

Sample: blood. The sequence was collected from a man aged 30 to 45 in good health. The rearrangement joined TRBV2 to TRBJ2-1; a tentative D match to TRBD2 spans 7 bases. The CDR3 loop reads CASSDRRGGAHNEQFF. The sequenced DNA is TGTGCCAGCAGTGATAGGAGGGGGGGAGCCCACAATGAGCAGTTCTTC.